This T cell receptor beta chain emerged from a study of Graves' ophthalmopathy and Graves' hyperthyroidism. Study-wide findings and caveats: The majority of expanded thyroid clonotypes above 0.001 frequency also occurred in blood. This model predicted ophthalmopathy progression (sensitivity 60% to 71%, specificity 72.22%).

This clonotype was seen repeatedly, ten times or more. Its antigen is still unknown. The V gene's germline CDR1 is MNHNS and CDR2 SASEGT. Trimming took 4 bases from V and 2 from J, leaving 18 bases between them. This CDR3 comprises 16 residues. RNA transcripts served as template for amplifying TCR beta CDR3 sequences. Scientists carried out first-round RT-PCR using HTBI primers and then a second-round multiplex PCR. TCRdb re-called the multiplex PCR reads with MiXCR, one entry per CDR3 protein. The data show approximately 210,000 distinct CDR3 sequences, 25% to 35% seen once. Out of about 9.6 ml of fresh peripheral blood, PBMCs were obtained.

This chain connects TRBV6-1 to TRBJ2-7; D may be TRBD2 (6 bases). This sequence originates from a man aged 45 to 65 with Graves' ophthalmopathy. The sequencing input was peripheral blood. The DNA for the CDR3 is TGTGCCAGCAGTGCAGTTAGCGGAGCCCCCGCCTACGAGCAGTACTTC. This sequence encodes CASSAVSGAPAYEQYF.